Listed here is a single T cell receptor (beta chain). The antigen this receptor binds is unknown. There are no base qualities to consult, and no much larger clone falls within one base. Every donor in the study was a healthy Caucasian. The twin cohort comprised three pairs of female monozygotic twins, all aged about 18 to 30 years. Positive isolation kits from Invitrogen were used to isolate CD4+ and CD8+ T cell populations. This entry comes from a study of identical twins (dated by TCRdb to about 2016). Study-level background: To test whether fetal clonotypes persist, this study deep-sequenced TCR alpha and beta repertoires from monozygotic twins, from unrelated adults of various ages, and from cord blood. Replicate twin experiments were performed at different times using different library preparation protocols to rule out contamination.

The CDR3 measures 13 amino acids from cysteine to phenylalanine. The sequence is cut down to CDR3 DNA, 39 bases in frame from base 1. CDR1 and CDR2, looked up from the germline V gene (reference sequence), are DFQATT and SNEGSKA. V is pared back by 6 bases and J by 0 bases, with 12 bases lying between the germline termini. The full study reports these points: In monozygotic twins, recombination models systematically underestimated out-of-frame TCR alpha sharing, but the models matched the sharing seen between unrelated individuals. Zero-insertion analyses could be partly confounded by invariant T cells such as MAIT and iNKT, although diverse VJ usage argued against such confounding for most clonotypes. Excess twin sharing in beta out-of-frame sequences was weaker because fewer shared sequences lowered the signal-to-noise ratio. Because the same donors could not be followed over many years, the conclusions depended on cross-sectional statistical analysis. Fewer insertions were carried by abundant cord blood beta clonotypes; a weaker similar trend was observed in young adult naive repertoires, while no such trend was observed in memory repertoires. Compared with coincidental sharing between unrelated individuals, out-of-frame TCR alpha sequences shared between twins had an excess of sequences with low generation probability.

The method was 5' RACE. TCRdb records Illumina HiSeq 2000 as the sequencer. A universal primer binding site was added through template switching, and the final cDNA carried a unique molecular identifier so that TCR cDNA molecules could be counted accurately. Specific primers in the conserved constant-segment region were used to synthesize first-strand cDNA for the TCR alpha and beta chains. To control for contamination, every cDNA library carried two barcodes: a SMART-Mk sample barcode plus Illumina barcodes. TruSeq adapter sequences and Illumina sample barcodes were added in two successive PCR steps. Sequencing of the TCR alpha and beta cDNA libraries was done on the Illumina HiSeq platform using custom primers. On the study's bioinformatics: MiGEC processed the raw reads to extract unique molecular identifiers, while MiXCR was used to determine the CDR3 positions. For each individual, recombination models were inferred using an EM algorithm with the repgenHMM and IGoR tools. The analysis of shared clonotypes was done with the tcR package in R, with sharing normalized by the product of cloneset sizes. To study raw recombination without the effects of thymic and clonal selection, out-of-frame nonproductive sequences were analyzed. The raw public data were reprocessed by TCRdb itself: fastp quality trimming at Q25, MiXCR clonotype calling, in-frame beta chains only. Identical CDR3 proteins give one entry, which carries the most common genes and DNA. Clone size and V and J calls follow TCRdb, not the original study. Here the sample has 430,000 or so distinct CDR3 sequences; approximately 24% occur a single time. Roughly 3% of the sample is taken by the ten largest.

In addition, the sample was reused for a study of T cells expressing NK-cell markers. From that second study: In sorted CD3+CD56+NKG2C+, CD3+CD56+NKG2C- and CD3+CD56-NKG2C+ T-cell subsets from several donors, TCR beta-chain repertoires were profiled. Among the eight sequenced donors, seven were HCMV-seropositive and one was HCMV-seronegative. To restrict sorting to alphabetaTCR-expressing T cells, an anti-gammadeltaTCR antibody was added in several experiments. For six donors, the dominant CD3+CD56+NKG2C+ clonotypes were among the top 10 CD8+ clonotypes and accounted for roughly 1.0-7.5% of CD8+ T cells. Those dominant clonotypes were again the most abundant among CD3+CD56-NKG2C+ cells in several donors, at roughly 25-60.1%. It remained unclear whether the expanded NKG2C-expressing T cell clones were specific for HCMV antigens. The eight sequenced donors were randomly selected healthy volunteers, three men and five women. To determine HCMV serostatus, a commercial ELISA kit was used to detect HCMV-specific IgG in serum. MIGEC was used to demultiplex reads and group reads by UMI, and MiTCR was used to assemble and quantify clonotypes. To exclude erroneous sequences, any TCR cDNA sequence not supported by at least two reads was discarded. The tcR package was used for downstream repertoire analysis, and clonotypes were matched between fractions using CDR3 nucleotide sequence together with V segment. VDJmatch was used to annotate antigen specificity against VDJdb, with one amino acid substitution allowed in CDR3.

Input material: CD4+ T cells sorted from blood. This chain is built from TRBV20-1 and TRBJ2-7, with the D gene possibly TRBD1 or TRBD2, each one fitting 5 bases. The receptor was derived from a woman under 30 in good health. The CDR3 region: CSAPGPYSYEQYF. The DNA sequence reads TGCAGTGCCCCGGGACCGTACTCCTACGAGCAGTACTTC.